What follows are 32 T cell receptor beta chains derived from one specimen sequenced in a study of immune heterogeneity within non-small cell lung tumors. Genomic DNA from bulk tumor acted as the template, and around 600 ng was loaded per sample. Widely spaced biopsies, several per primary tumor, were obtained at surgery. It was patients with untreated, newly diagnosed non-small cell lung cancer who underwent curative surgery. Amplification of TCR beta CDR3 was performed by multiplex PCR with 32 V and 13 J primers. TCRdb reprocessed the multiplex PCR reads with MiXCR, giving one entry per CDR3 protein. The table has approximately 19,000 distinct CDR3 sequences, under 30% seen once. Sequenced material: lung tumor tissue. The receptors were sampled from a middle-aged man with non-small cell lung cancer.

This clonotype was seen at least ten times. The chain has TRBV4-3 and TRBJ2-7; 13 nucleotides align to TRBD2. The CDR3 is 17 residues long. Germline V gene lookup returns CDR1 LGHNA and CDR2 YSLEER. With V trimmed by 3 bases and J by 2 bases, 7 bases remained unmatched. The CDR3 loop is CASSQGTSGILTYEQYF. As DNA, the CDR3 is TGCGCCAGCAGCCAGGGGACTAGCGGGATTCTAACCTACGAGCAGTACTTC.

This clonotype was picked up a small number of times. The chain's CDR3 is CASNTVQETQYF. The DNA of the CDR3 is TGTGCCAGCAATACTGTCCAAGAGACCCAGTACTTC. The J gene is TRBJ2-5, the V gene TRBV27; D not certain. Germline CDR1 and CDR2: MNHEY and SMNVEV (reference sequence). The CDR3 totals 12 residues. V was cut by 7 bases and J by 1 base, with 7 bases left in between.

This sequence joins TRBV12-3 or TRBV12-4 and TRBJ2-5, with D perhaps being TRBD1 or TRBD2 (5 bases each). This CDR3 region has 14 residues. Trimming shortened V by 5 bases and J by 5 bases, and 15 bases separated the two germline ends. The CDR3 is CASSPGTAMETQYF. In nucleotides, the CDR3 is TGTGCCAGCAGTCCCGGGACCGCCATGGAGACCCAGTACTTC.

The rearrangement links TRBV5-5 to TRBJ1-6; D uncertain. Germline values: CDR1 SGHKS, CDR2 YYEKEE (reference sequence). The CDR3 consists of 15 residues. V was pared by 0 bases and J by 10 bases, with 14 bases between. CDR3 bases: TGTGCCAGCAGCTTGGCACCGGCCGCGGAATCACCCCTCCACTTT. Protein sequence: CASSLAPAAESPLHF.

This clonotype was seen a handful of times. V gene TRBV20-1 combines with J gene TRBJ2-2; 11 bases fit TRBD2. Germline V lookup: CDR1 DFQATT, CDR2 SNEGSKA (reference sequence). The CDR3 is 15 amino acids. Trimming at V came to 2 bases and at J to 3 bases, leaving 2 bases not matched to a gene. The CDR3 DNA reads TGCAGTGCTAGATCTAGCGGGAGGTACACCGGGGAGCTGTTTTTT. This translates into CSARSSGRYTGELFF.

The sample holds a few counts of this clonotype. CDR3 sequence (DNA): TGCGCCAGCAGTCCTACAGGAGGGGAGCAGTTCTTC. Protein product: CASSPTGGEQFF. The chain links TRBV4-3 to TRBJ2-1; tentatively, D is TRBD2 (6 bases). Germline V lookup: CDR1 LGHNA, CDR2 YSLEER. This CDR3 is 12 amino acids long. Trimming cost V 6 bases and J 10 bases, with 13 bases left between them.

This clonotype turned up a few times. This CDR3 is CASTGAGQRLHGYTF. DNA for the CDR3: TGTGCCAGTACCGGCGCGGGACAGCGACTACATGGCTACACCTTC. The chain is built from TRBV19 and TRBJ1-2; 7 nucleotides align to TRBD1. The ends lost 7 bases at V and 6 bases at J; junction bases unmatched: 14. Germline V gene sequence: CDR1 LNHDA, CDR2 SQIVND (reference sequence). The CDR3 consists of 15 residues.

Concerning this clonotype: This sequence may be a read error, since a much larger clone differs from it by one base. The CDR3 here is CASSPRTGLSYEQYF. CDR3 bases: TGTGCCAGCTCACCAAGGACAGGGCTTAGCTACGAGCAGTACTTC. The J gene is TRBJ2-7, the V gene TRBV18, with TRBD1 matching 8 bases. Losses at the gene ends were 2 bases for V and 3 bases for J; bases not matched to a gene: 6. Per germline, CDR1 KGHSH and CDR2 LQKENI. The CDR3 has 15 residues.

The sample holds one count of this clonotype. The chain has TRBV9 and TRBJ2-5, with 8 positions matching TRBD1. CDR3 size: 15 residues. Germline lookup yields CDR1 SGDLS and CDR2 YYNGEE. V lost 5 bases, J lost 4 bases, and 10 bases stayed unmatched. CDR3: CASSLTSTGVETQYF. The CDR3 DNA follows: TGTGCCAGCAGTCTCACCTCGACAGGGGTAGAGACCCAGTACTTC.

This chain uses TRBV20-1 with TRBJ2-2; D remains ambiguous. The V end lost 7 bases, the J end lost 2 bases, and 8 bases lay between the germline ends. Germline V gives CDR1 DFQATT, CDR2 SNEGSKA (reference sequence). The CDR3 spans 12 residues. CDR3 region: CSVGGNTGELFF. CDR3 nucleotides: TGCAGTGTAGGCGGCAACACCGGGGAGCTGTTTTTT.

This clonotype was observed a few times. DNA for the CDR3: TGTGCCAGCAGCTCCGACAGACACAACATTCAGTACTTC. Amino acid sequence: CASSSDRHNIQYF. V usage is TRBV7-3 and J usage is TRBJ2-4; weak D call: TRBD1 (5 bases). Germline V gives CDR1 SGHTA, CDR2 FQGTGA. V was trimmed by 4 bases and J by 7 bases, leaving 11 bases between them. This CDR3 contains 13 residues. Variable domain in full (rest from reference TRBV7-3 and TRBJ2-4): GAGVSQTPSNKVTEKGKYVELRCDPISGHTALYWYRQSLGQGPEFLIYFQGTGAADDSGLPNDRFFAVRPEGSVSTLKIQRTERGDSAVYLCASSSDRHNIQYFGAGTRLSVL.

V gene TRBV5-1 combines with J gene TRBJ2-2; D is ambiguous. Germline V gene lookup returns CDR1 SGHRS and CDR2 YFSETQ. Trimming stripped 0 bases from V and 5 bases from J, with 5 bases between. The CDR3 consists of 13 residues. The CDR3 nucleotides are TGCGCCAGCAGCTTGGCCGGAACCGGGGAGCTGTTTTTT. This translates into CASSLAGTGELFF.

This clonotype was seen ten or more times. The chain has TRBV10-3 and TRBJ1-2, with a tentative D call TRBD1 (5 bases). Trimming took 2 bases from V and 4 from J, leaving 11 bases between them. The CDR3 sequence is 14 residues long. From germline, CDR1 is ENHRY and CDR2 SYGVKD. The CDR3 region is CAISEDQGAYGYTF. CDR3 nucleotides: TGTGCCATCAGTGAGGACCAGGGAGCCTATGGCTACACCTTC.

The chain joins TRBV7-9 to TRBJ2-3; D call uncertain. This CDR3 has 18 residues. V lost 5 bases and J lost 0, with 21 bases in between. Germline CDR1 and CDR2: SEHNR and FQNEAQ (reference sequence). CDR3 region: CASSPRSQRPSSTDTQYF. CDR3 bases: TGTGCCAGCAGCCCAAGGTCCCAGAGGCCCTCTAGCACAGATACGCAGTATTTT.

This clonotype ranks as medium-sized. V is TRBV2 and J is TRBJ2-7; 12 bases are a match to TRBD2. The V segment lost 4 bases and the J segment 5 bases; nucleotides outside the gene matches: 3. The CDR3 length is 14 residues. The germline V gene encodes CDR1 SNHLY and CDR2 FYNNEI. This chain's CDR3 is CASSVTSGRNEQYF. CDR3 bases: TGTGCCAGCAGTGTCACTAGCGGGAGGAACGAGCAGTACTTC.

This clonotype rates as large. V gene TRBV6-1 combines with J gene TRBJ1-4, with D possibly matching TRBD1 (5 bases). CDR1 is MNHNS, CDR2 SASEGT, per germline. The CDR3 contains 16 residues. Trimming took off 4 bases at V and 7 bases at J, with 19 bases between the two ends. Here the CDR3 DNA reads TGTGCCAGCAGTGCCCGGGCGTGGGGGGTAGGTGAAAAACTGTTTTTT. It yields the protein CASSARAWGVGEKLFF.

The chain carries TRBV18 and TRBJ1-2; no clear D. Between the trimmed V and J ends, which lost 2 bases and 5 bases, there was a span of 15 bases. The length of the CDR3 is 15 residues. Germline V CDR1 and CDR2: KGHSH, LQKENI. The DNA for the CDR3 is TGTGCCAGCTCACCAGAGCGAGAGGGCCTTTATGGCTACACCTTC. Translating gives CASSPEREGLYGYTF.

This clonotype is classed as medium-sized. The gene calls are TRBV6-2 or TRBV6-3 and TRBJ2-1; unclear D gene. This CDR3 region has 14 residues. The ends were cut back, 0 bases at V and 3 bases at J, with 6 bases in the middle. The germline V gene has CDR1 MNHEY and CDR2 SVGEGT. The CDR3 DNA sequence: TGTGCCAGCAGTTACTCTACCGGCTACAATGAGCAGTTCTTC. Protein sequence: CASSYSTGYNEQFF.

This chain uses TRBV6-2 or TRBV6-3 with TRBJ2-2; no clear D. There are 13 residues in the CDR3. Germline V gene sequence: CDR1 MNHEY, CDR2 SVGEGT. V lost 1 base, J lost 8 bases, and 8 bases lay in between. The CDR3 reads CASSYLAVGELFF. Here the CDR3 DNA reads TGTGCCAGCAGTTACTTGGCTGTTGGGGAGCTGTTTTTT.

The chain carries TRBV15 and TRBJ2-5; tentative D call: TRBD2 (5 bases). The CDR3 is made up of 15 amino acids. Trimming took off 2 bases at V and 2 bases at J, with 12 bases between the two ends. The germline V gene encodes CDR1 LNHNV and CDR2 YYDKDF (reference sequence). The CDR3 sequence is CATSRSPWEQETQYF. The CDR3 coding sequence is TGTGCCACCAGCAGATCTCCTTGGGAGCAAGAGACCCAGTACTTC.

This clonotype showed up many times. The chain recombines TRBV6-1 with TRBJ2-1; the D call may be TRBD1 or TRBD2 (5 bases each). The CDR3 extends over 15 amino acids. Per germline, CDR1 MNHNS and CDR2 SASEGT. V lost 4 bases to trimming and J lost 2 bases, with 12 bases between them. CDR3 in amino acids: CASSGSRGAYNEQFF. CDR3 nucleotides: TGTGCCAGCAGTGGTTCTAGGGGAGCCTACAATGAGCAGTTCTTC.

V gene TRBV5-1 combines with J gene TRBJ2-3; TRBD2 matches 7 bases. With V trimmed by 0 bases and J by 1 base, 8 bases remained unmatched. This CDR3 contains 17 residues. Germline V gene data show CDR1 as SGHRS and CDR2 as YFSETQ. Here the CDR3 DNA reads TGCGCCAGCAGCTTGGGGGGGGGTACTAGCGGCACAGATACGCAGTATTTT. This encodes CASSLGGGTSGTDTQYF.

The rearrangement uses TRBV11-3 and TRBJ2-5; 14 bases are a match to TRBD2. CDR3 length equals 17 residues. V lost 4 bases to trimming and J lost 5 bases; unmatched junction nucleotides: 9. CDR1 SGHNT and CDR2 YENEEA come from the germline V gene. CDR3 in amino acids: CASSSGLAGGVGETQYF. The CDR3 nucleotides are TGTGCCAGCAGCTCAGGACTAGCGGGGGGAGTGGGGGAGACCCAGTACTTC.

This clonotype was seen just once. Given a much more abundant clone one base away, this may be a read error. The V and J genes are TRBV11-1 and TRBJ2-7, with D perhaps matching TRBD2 (5 bases). The CDR3 has 15 amino acids. Germline CDR1 and CDR2: SGHAT and FQDESV (reference sequence). Here the CDR3 DNA reads TGTGCCAGCAGCTCTACCTCGGACGGGAACTACGATCAGTACTTC. Protein: CASSSTSDGNYDQYF.

This clonotype was detected ten times or more. This sequence joins TRBV5-1 and TRBJ2-5; D might be TRBD1 (5 bases). CDR3 size: 14 residues. V was shortened by 3 bases and J by 2 bases, with 11 bases between the two germline ends. Germline V gives CDR1 SGHRS, CDR2 YFSETQ. In DNA, the CDR3 is TGCGCCAGCAGCTGGAGACAGATTCAAGAGACCCAGTACTTC. This sequence encodes CASSWRQIQETQYF.

The chain combines TRBV20-1 with TRBJ2-3; tentatively, D is TRBD2 (6 bases). This CDR3 spans 15 amino acids. CDR1 and CDR2 (germline): DFQATT, SNEGSKA (reference sequence). V shed 4 bases and J shed 6 bases, with 20 bases lying between them. The CDR3 DNA follows: TGCAGTGCTACCCCCATGGGGGGAGACAGTGATACGCAGTATTTT. Translated: CSATPMGGDSDTQYF.

The chain has TRBV10-3 and TRBJ2-3; maybe TRBD2 (6 bases). V lost 0 bases and J 2 bases, leaving 9 bases between the germline ends. The germline CDR1 and CDR2 sequences are ENHRY and SYGVKD. CDR3 size: 15 residues. The chain's CDR3 is CAISESEGSTDTQYF. The CDR3 nucleotides are TGTGCCATCAGTGAGTCGGAGGGATCCACAGATACGCAGTATTTT.

The chain recombines TRBV6-1 with TRBJ2-3; 7 bases match TRBD2. The germline gives CDR1 MNHNS, CDR2 SASEGT. V gave up 3 bases and J gave up 6 bases; unmatched junction bases: 12. The CDR3 is 16 amino acids. CDR3: CASSEVLGGGLDTQYF. The CDR3 bases are TGTGCCAGCAGTGAGGTACTCGGGGGAGGGCTGGATACGCAGTATTTT.

As concerns this clonotype: This may be a read error: a much more frequent sequence differs by one nucleotide. The chain couples TRBV11-3 to TRBJ2-7; possibly TRBD1 for D (5 bases). Trimming pared 1 base from V and 3 bases from J, leaving 16 bases between. The CDR3 has 16 residues. CDR1 SGHNT and CDR2 YENEEA come from the germline V gene. As DNA, the CDR3 is TGTGCCAGCAGCTTAGCAGGGTCTGGGTTAGTCTACGAGCAGTACTTC. Translation gives CASSLAGSGLVYEQYF.

As concerns this clonotype: A much larger clone lies one base from this, so it may be a read error. The rearrangement joins TRBV19 to TRBJ1-5; D ambiguous. Germline assignment: CDR1 LNHDA and CDR2 SQIVND (reference sequence). Trimming removed 6 bases at V and 10 bases at J, with 19 bases between. This CDR3 comprises 14 residues. The CDR3 loop reads CASSEEPPVKPQHF. The CDR3 DNA reads TGTGCCAGTAGCGAGGAGCCCCCGGTTAAACCCCAGCATTTT.

The chain recombines TRBV11-3 with TRBJ2-3; weak D call: TRBD1 (6 bases). Trimming left V 6 bases short and J 6 bases short, with 16 bases between. The CDR3 runs 14 residues. Germline loops: CDR1 SGHNT, CDR2 YENEEA. The CDR3 reads CASRQTTGSDTQYF. The CDR3 DNA reads TGTGCCAGCAGACAAACCACAGGGAGTGATACGCAGTATTTT.

In its sample, this clonotype was seen a few times. CDR3 amino acids: CASRQQGTGRGETQYF. CDR3 DNA sequence: TGTGCCAGCAGACAACAGGGGACCGGAAGGGGCGAGACCCAGTACTTC. This chain joins TRBV7-2 and TRBJ2-5; TRBD1 matches 7 bases. The CDR3 totals 16 residues. Germline assignment: CDR1 SGHTA and CDR2 FQGNSA. Trimming at V came to 6 bases and at J to 5 bases, leaving 15 bases not matched to a gene. The full variable domain, rest sourced from reference TRBV7-2 and TRBJ2-5, is GAGVSQSPSNKVTEKGKDVELRCDPISGHTALYWYRQSLGQGLEFLIYFQGNSAPDKSGLPSDRFSAERTGGSVSTLTIQRTQQEDSAVYLCASRQQGTGRGETQYFGPGTRLLVL.